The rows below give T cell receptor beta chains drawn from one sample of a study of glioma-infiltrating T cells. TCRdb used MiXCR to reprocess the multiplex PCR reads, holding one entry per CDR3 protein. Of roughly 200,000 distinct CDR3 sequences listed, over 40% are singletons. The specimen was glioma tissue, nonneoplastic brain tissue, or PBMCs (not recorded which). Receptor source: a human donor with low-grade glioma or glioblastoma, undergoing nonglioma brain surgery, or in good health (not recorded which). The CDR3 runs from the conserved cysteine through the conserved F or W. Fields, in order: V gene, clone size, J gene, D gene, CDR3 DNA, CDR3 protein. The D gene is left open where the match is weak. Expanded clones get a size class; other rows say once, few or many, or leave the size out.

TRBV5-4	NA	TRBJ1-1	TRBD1	TGTGCCAGCAGTCTAAGAGGGGGCGGTGGAGCTTTCTTT	CASSLRGGGGAFF
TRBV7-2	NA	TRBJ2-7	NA	TGTGCCAGCAGCACCGTACCCGCCTTCGACAATGAGCAGTACTTC	CASSTVPAFDNEQYF
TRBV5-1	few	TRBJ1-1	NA	TGCGCCAGCAATGAAAATAGGGGAAACACTGAAGCTTTCTTT	CASNENRGNTEAFF
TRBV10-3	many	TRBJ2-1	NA	TGTGCCATCAGGTCGGTTGGGGATGAGCAGTTCTTC	CAIRSVGDEQFF
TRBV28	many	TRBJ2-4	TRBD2	TGTGCCAGCAGTTTCGAGGGACTAGCGAAAAACATTCAGTACTTC	CASSFEGLAKNIQYF
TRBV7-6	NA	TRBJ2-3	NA	TGTGCCAGCAGCCCCCAATACACAGATACGCAGTATTTT	CASSPQYTDTQYF
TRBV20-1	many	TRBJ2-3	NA	TGCAGTGCCACGGGGGCAGATACGCAGTATTTT	CSATGADTQYF
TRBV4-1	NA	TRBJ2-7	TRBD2	TGCGCCAGCAGCCAAGAAGGGACTAGCGCCGCCCCGCAGTACTTC	CASSQEGTSAAPQYF
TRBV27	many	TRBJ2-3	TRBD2	TGTGCCAGCAGTTTATCCCTAGCGGGTTGGGCAGATACGCAGTATTTT	CASSLSLAGWADTQYF
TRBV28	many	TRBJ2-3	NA	TGTGCCAGCAGTTTAGGCGTGGGGGACCGGACAGATACGCAGTATTTT	CASSLGVGDRTDTQYF
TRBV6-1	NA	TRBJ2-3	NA	TGTGCCAGAACCGAACTAGCATCGGATACGCAGTATTTT	CARTELASDTQYF
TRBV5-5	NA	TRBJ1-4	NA	TGTGCCAGCAGCCTCATTAGAGGAGCTTATAATGAAAGACTGTTTTTT	CASSLIRGAYNERLFF
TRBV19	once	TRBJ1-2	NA	TGTGCCAGTAGTATGAAGACCTCCTATGGCTACACCTTC	CASSMKTSYGYTF
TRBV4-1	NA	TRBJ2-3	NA	TGCGCCAGCAGCCTGGAGCAGGGCGGAGATACGCAGTATTTT	CASSLEQGGDTQYF
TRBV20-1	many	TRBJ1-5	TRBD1	TGCAGTGCTAGAGGTTTTGGGACAGGCAATCAGCCCCAGCATTTT	CSARGFGTGNQPQHF
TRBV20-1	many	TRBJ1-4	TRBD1	TGCAGTGCTAGAGATGTGGAGGGGGCTTGGGAAAAACTGTTTTTT	CSARDVEGAWEKLFF
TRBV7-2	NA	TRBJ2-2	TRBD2	TGTGCCAGCAGCTTAGACCGAGTAGCGGGAGACACCGGGGAGCTGTTTTTT	CASSLDRVAGDTGELFF
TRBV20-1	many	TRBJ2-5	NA	TGCAGTGCTAGAGACGGGAAAGCCGTCGGAGAGACCCAGTACTTC	CSARDGKAVGETQYF
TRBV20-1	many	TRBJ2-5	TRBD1	TGCAGTGCTAGAGTGGGGACAGGTCCACAAGAGACCCAGTACTTC	CSARVGTGPQETQYF
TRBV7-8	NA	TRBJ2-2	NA	TGTGCCAGCAGCTTAGTACGATCCAACCGGGAGCTGTTTTTT	CASSLVRSNRELFF
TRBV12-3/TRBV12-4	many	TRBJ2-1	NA	TGTGCCAGCAAAGGGCGGGGTGAGCAGTTCTTC	CASKGRGEQFF
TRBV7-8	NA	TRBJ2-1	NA	TGTGCCAGCAGCTCACCGGAATACAATGAGCAGTTCTTC	CASSSPEYNEQFF
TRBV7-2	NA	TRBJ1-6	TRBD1	TGTGCCAGCAGCGTAGCTACAGGGGCGCGGGGTTCACCCCTCCACTTT	CASSVATGARGSPLHF
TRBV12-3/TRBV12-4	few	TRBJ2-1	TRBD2	TGTGCCAGCAGGTTTGGGGGGGGCAATGAGCAGTTCTTC	CASRFGGGNEQFF
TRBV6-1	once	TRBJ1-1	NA	TGTGCCAGCAGTGTAGGGCCGAACACTGAAGCTTTCTTT	CASSVGPNTEAFF
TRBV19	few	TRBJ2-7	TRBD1	TGTGCCAGTAGTGCGGGACAGGTTTACGAGCAGTACTTC	CASSAGQVYEQYF
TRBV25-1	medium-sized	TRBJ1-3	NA	TGTGCCAGCAGTGATCCGACCCGAAACACCATATATTTT	CASSDPTRNTIYF